This TCR beta chain was documented in a study of OX40 agonist ivuxolimab in advanced cancers. Libraries were prepared by immunoSEQ multiplex PCR; TCRdb keeps only in-frame clonotypes and omits some of them. The sample has approximately 98,000 clones, approximately 89% seen once. This CDR3 has 14 residues. Trimming pared 4 bases from V and 6 bases from J, leaving 15 bases between. Germline V gene data show CDR1 as SEHNR and CDR2 as FQNEAQ (reference sequence). V gene TRBV7-9 combines with J gene TRBJ1-2; D gene uncertain. This receptor was taken from an adult with an advanced solid tumor such as melanoma, head and neck, liver or kidney cancer. The sample here was CD4+ or CD8+ T cells sorted from blood, taken in a trial of the OX40 agonist ivuxolimab. This CDR3 reads CASSSGLGGNGYTF. CDR3 coding DNA: TGTGCCAGCAGCTCCGGCCTAGGAGGGAATGGCTACACCTTC.